This T cell receptor beta chain was recorded in a study of Graves' ophthalmopathy and Graves' hyperthyroidism. Other autoimmune diseases, uncontrolled infections, pregnancy or lactation excluded patients from enrollment. This clonotype was seen ten or more times. V shed 4 bases and J shed 0 bases, with 10 bases lying between them. This CDR3 region has 15 residues. Germline V gene sequence: CDR1 SQVTM, CDR2 ANQGSEA. Amplification of TCR beta CDR3 regions used RNA transcripts. First-round RT-PCR employed HTBI primers, with a second-round multiplex PCR after it. TCRdb fed the multiplex PCR reads into MiXCR, producing one record per CDR3 protein. This sample has some 750,000 distinct CDR3 sequences, with roughly 41% found just once.

The specimen sequenced was peripheral blood. This receptor was obtained from an adult man with Graves' ophthalmopathy. The chain combines TRBV29-1 with TRBJ1-6; D gene ambiguous. The chain's CDR3 is CSVAAGSSYNSPLHF. CDR3 coding DNA: TGCAGCGTTGCCGCGGGGTCCTCCTATAATTCACCCCTCCACTTT.